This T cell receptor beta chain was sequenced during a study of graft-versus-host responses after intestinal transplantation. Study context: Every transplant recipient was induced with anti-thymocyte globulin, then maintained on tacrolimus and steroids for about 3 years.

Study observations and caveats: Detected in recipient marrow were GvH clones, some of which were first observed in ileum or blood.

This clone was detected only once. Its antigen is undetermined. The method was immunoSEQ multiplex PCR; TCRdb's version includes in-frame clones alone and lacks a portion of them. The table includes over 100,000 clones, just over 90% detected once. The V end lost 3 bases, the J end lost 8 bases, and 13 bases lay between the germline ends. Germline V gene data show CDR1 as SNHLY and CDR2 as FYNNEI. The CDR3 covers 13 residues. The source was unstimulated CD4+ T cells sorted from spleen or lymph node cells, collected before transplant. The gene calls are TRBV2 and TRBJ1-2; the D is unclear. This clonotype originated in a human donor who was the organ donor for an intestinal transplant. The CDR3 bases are TGTGCCAGCAGTGACCGCGCAGCCAACGGCTACACCTTC. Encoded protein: CASSDRAANGYTF.